This T cell receptor (beta chain) appears in the sequencing data of a study of blood T cells in healthy people across ages. Study summary: Template switching caught about one barcoded beta molecule for each two T cells.

Trimming cost V 11 bases and J 7 bases, with 20 bases left between them. Germline-derived CDR1 and CDR2 are ENHRY and SYGVKD. This CDR3 is 13 amino acids long. This clonotype was seen repeatedly, ten times or more. A second PCR of roughly 7 to 11 cycles used a sample-barcoded 5' primer and a J-beta primer mix. Through a template-switch adaptor with 12 random nucleotides, each cDNA molecule received a tag. Via MiXCR, TCRdb re-called the 5' RACE reads, giving one row per CDR3 protein. The sample yields under 700,000 distinct CDR3 sequences, 20% to 30% seen once. These same records also appear under a second study, on T cells of mothers and their children. In that study: About 2.8 million TCR beta reads per child versus over 9 million per mother.

The rearrangement uses TRBV10-3 and TRBJ2-5, with TRBD2 as a possible D gene (6 bases). Sequenced sample: blood. The TCR was taken from a boy younger than 18 in good health. The CDR3 loop is CAAGLESGATQYF. The CDR3 coding sequence is TGTGCCGCGGGGCTAGAGAGTGGAGCGACCCAGTACTTC.